Below are 23 T cell receptor beta chains sequenced from a single sample in a study of T-cell reconstitution after alpha-beta-depleted transplantation in children. Unique molecular identifiers were incorporated into the prepared TCRbeta library. TCRdb called the PCR reads again in MiXCR, with one record for every CDR3 protein. The sample consists of around 450,000 distinct CDR3 sequences, 43% of them appearing once. Sequencing was performed on PBMCs, taken before TCRalphabeta/CD19-depleted stem cell transplant. Every receptor here comes from a girl aged 2 to 9 with aplastic anemia, due to receive a stem cell transplant.

J is TRBJ2-3 and V is TRBV5-1; D might be TRBD1 (6 bases). Per germline, CDR1 SGHRS and CDR2 YFSETQ. The CDR3 spans 16 residues. V lost 4 bases, J lost 0 bases, and 15 bases lay in between. CDR3 DNA sequence: TGCGCCAGCAGCAAGCAACAGGGCCTTAGCACAGATACGCAGTATTTT. Its protein product is CASSKQQGLSTDTQYF.

On this clonotype itself: The junction differs from germline at one of its ends, possibly a read error. The J gene is TRBJ2-5, the V gene TRBV4-1, with 9 positions matching TRBD2. Germline CDR1 MGHRA, CDR2 YSYEKL. The CDR3 is 14 residues long. The CDR3 sequence is CASSLNSGGETQSF. CDR3 DNA: TGCGCCAGCAGCTTGAATAGCGGGGGAGAGACCCAGTCCTTC.

For this clonotype: A read error may explain this, as a much larger clone is one base away. This chain links TRBV20-1 with TRBJ2-7, with D perhaps TRBD1 (8 bases). Germline lookup yields CDR1 DFQATT and CDR2 SNEGSKA (reference sequence). The CDR3 is made up of 15 amino acids. Trimming pared 2 bases from V and 6 bases from J, leaving 20 bases between. The CDR3 nucleotides read TGCAGTGCTAGAACCCCTACAGGGGGGGCTAGCGAGCAGTACTTC. Its translation is CSARTPTGGASEQYF.

Ten or more counts support this clonotype. V gene TRBV4-2 combines with J gene TRBJ1-4; D gene ambiguous. Germline V gene lookup returns CDR1 LGHNA and CDR2 YNFKEQ. This CDR3 spans 12 amino acids. Trimming shortened V by 4 bases and J by 10 bases, and 10 bases separated the two germline ends. In DNA, the CDR3 is TGTGCCAGCAGCCCTTTATCCGGAAAACTGTTTTTT. This encodes CASSPLSGKLFF.

The chain has TRBV6-5 and TRBJ2-7; TRBD1 might be the D (5 bases). The length of the CDR3 is 12 residues. Trimming took off 6 bases at V and 7 bases at J, with 13 bases between the two ends. Looked up from germline, CDR1 is MNHEY and CDR2 is SVGAGI. DNA for the CDR3: TGTGCCAGCAGAACAGGATCCGTAGAGCAGTACTTC. Protein product: CASRTGSVEQYF.

The chain combines TRBV20-1 with TRBJ2-1; 7 bases are a match to TRBD2. Germline V gene lookup returns CDR1 DFQATT and CDR2 SNEGSKA (reference sequence). The junction had 5 bases not matched to a gene; V was cut back by 7 bases and J by 5 bases. The CDR3 extends over 12 amino acids. CDR3 bases: TGCAGTGGACTAGCTAACAACAATGAGCAGTTCTTC. Amino acids: CSGLANNNEQFF.

This clonotype was seen only a few times. This sequence joins TRBV7-3 and TRBJ1-2; possibly TRBD1 for D (5 bases). There are 15 residues in the CDR3. Germline CDR1 and CDR2: SGHTA and FQGTGA. Trimming cost V 4 bases and J 6 bases, with 18 bases left between them. CDR3 loop: CASSSGGGSTDGYTF. CDR3 nucleotides: TGTGCCAGCAGCTCCGGGGGGGGATCAACGGATGGCTACACCTTC. The full variable domain, completed using reference TRBV7-3 and TRBJ1-2, is GAGVSQTPSNKVTEKGKYVELRCDPISGHTALYWYRQSLGQGPEFLIYFQGTGAADDSGLPNDRFFAVRPEGSVSTLKIQRTERGDSAVYLCASSSGGGSTDGYTFGSGTRLTVV.

This clonotype was counted a few times. The rearrangement links TRBV7-6 to TRBJ1-3; tentatively, D is TRBD1 (5 bases). The V gene lost 5 bases and the J gene lost 4 bases, with 9 bases spanning the gap. Germline V gene lookup returns CDR1 SGHVS and CDR2 FNYEAQ. The CDR3 consists of 13 residues. Here the CDR3 reads CASSLGLGNTIYF. The CDR3 nucleotides read TGTGCCAGCAGCCTGGGACTCGGAAACACCATATATTTT.

This sequence joins TRBV2 and TRBJ1-5; no clear D. V dropped 6 bases and J dropped 2 bases, with 14 bases sitting between them. This CDR3 contains 15 residues. Germline V lookup: CDR1 SNHLY, CDR2 FYNNEI. CDR3 protein: CASRKAPRGNQPQHF. The CDR3 bases are TGTGCCAGCAGGAAAGCCCCGAGGGGCAATCAGCCCCAGCATTTT.

This clonotype was detected once. The rearrangement joins TRBV6-4 to TRBJ2-3, with D maybe TRBD2 (7 bases). Germline V CDR1 and CDR2: MRHNA, SNTAGT. V was shortened by 9 bases and J by 0 bases, with 10 bases between the two germline ends. The CDR3 runs 13 residues. CDR3 nucleotide sequence: TGTGCCAGAGGGGGGGAAAGCACAGATACGCAGTATTTT. Amino acids: CARGGESTDTQYF.

V and J are TRBV7-2 and TRBJ1-2; D is unclear. The length of the CDR3 is 13 residues. The germline V and J ends were trimmed by 3 bases and 4 bases, with 9 bases remaining between them. Germline values: CDR1 SGHTA, CDR2 FQGNSA. The CDR3 region has the DNA TGTGCCAGCAGCTTGTATATCTCCTATGGCTACACCTTC. It is translated as CASSLYISYGYTF.

The chain's CDR3 is CASSYSTYGYTF. CDR3 bases: TGTGCCAGCAGTTACTCGACCTATGGCTACACCTTC. J is TRBJ1-2 and V is TRBV6-2 or TRBV6-3, with D unclear. CDR3 length equals 12 residues. CDR1 is MNHEY and CDR2 is SVGEGT in the germline V gene. With 0 bases removed from V and 4 bases from J, the gap between germline ends came to 3 bases.

The rearrangement joins TRBV28 to TRBJ2-1; maybe TRBD2 (5 bases). The V and J ends lost 2 bases and 4 bases respectively, with 9 bases between them. This CDR3 is built from 14 residues. From germline, CDR1 is MDHEN and CDR2 SYDVKM. The CDR3, as DNA: TGTGCCAGCAGTTTAGGACTCTATTACAATGAGCAGTTCTTC. Encoded protein: CASSLGLYYNEQFF. Complete variable domain (other parts from reference TRBV28 and TRBJ2-1): DVKVTQSSRYLVKRTGEKVFLECVQDMDHENMFWYRQDPGLGLRLIYFSYDVKMKEKGDIPEGYSVSREKKERFSLILESASTNQTSMYLCASSLGLYYNEQFFGPGTRLTVL.

The genes are TRBV30 and TRBJ2-3, with TRBD2 identical over 8 bases. Looked up from germline, CDR1 is GTSNPN and CDR2 is SVGIG (reference sequence). Losses at the gene ends were 6 bases for V and 1 base for J; bases not matched to a gene: 6. This CDR3 has 14 amino acids. CDR3 sequence: CACRGGRGTDTQYF. CDR3 nucleotides: TGTGCCTGCCGGGGGGGACGGGGCACAGATACGCAGTATTTT.

CDR3 nucleotide sequence: TGTGCCAGCAGCACCGTAGCGGGGGTTTCCGTTGATACGCAGTATTTT. This translates into CASSTVAGVSVDTQYF. The chain has TRBV7-6 and TRBJ2-3, with 9 bases matching TRBD2. The trim removed 5 bases at V and 6 bases at J, leaving 12 bases unmatched. Germline values: CDR1 SGHVS, CDR2 FNYEAQ. This CDR3 spans 16 amino acids.

The chain couples TRBV7-2 to TRBJ1-2; D is possibly TRBD1 (5 bases). This CDR3 has 14 amino acids. Trimming shortened V by 1 base and J by 8 bases, and 14 bases separated the two germline ends. Germline V gene lookup returns CDR1 SGHTA and CDR2 FQGNSA. Here the CDR3 reads CASSLGGGERGYTF. The CDR3 bases are TGTGCCAGCAGCTTAGGGGGGGGTGAGCGAGGCTACACCTTC. Full variable domain (remainder filled in from reference TRBV7-2 and TRBJ1-2): GAGVSQSPSNKVTEKGKDVELRCDPISGHTALYWYRQSLGQGLEFLIYFQGNSAPDKSGLPSDRFSAERTGGSVSTLTIQRTQQEDSAVYLCASSLGGGERGYTFGSGTRLTVV.

This chain connects TRBV27 to TRBJ2-1; D is undetermined. Germline-derived CDR1 and CDR2 are MNHEY and SMNVEV (reference sequence). The CDR3 runs to 14 residues. Trimming shortened V by 6 bases and J by 2 bases, and 11 bases separated the two germline ends. In DNA, the CDR3 is TGTGCCAGCAGACCGGGTCCCACCTACAATGAGCAGTTCTTC. It yields the protein CASRPGPTYNEQFF.

This chain connects TRBV29-1 to TRBJ2-7; 7 bases are shared with TRBD1. Trimming cost V 7 bases and J 2 bases; bases outside gene matches: 11. CDR1 is SQVTM, CDR2 ANQGSEA, per germline. The CDR3 is 14 residues long. CDR3 nucleotides: TGCAGCGCAGTATTGACAGGGAGTCCCTACGAGCAGTACTTC. It encodes CSAVLTGSPYEQYF.

The rearrangement joins TRBV9 to TRBJ1-3, with D uncertain. This CDR3 spans 16 amino acids. Per the germline V gene, CDR1 is SGDLS and CDR2 is YYNGEE. The V and J ends lost 2 bases and 2 bases respectively, with 14 bases between them. The CDR3 DNA follows: TGTGCCAGCAGCGTCGGCGGGGAATGGGCTGGAAACACCATATATTTT. Protein product: CASSVGGEWAGNTIYF. The full variable domain, its missing parts supplied by reference TRBV9 and TRBJ1-3, is DSGVTQTPKHLITATGQRVTLRCSPRSGDLSVYWYQQSLDQGLQFLIQYYNGEERAKGNILERFSAQQFPDLHSELNLSSLELGDSALYFCASSVGGEWAGNTIYFGEGSWLTVV.

This clonotype has ten or more counts. V gene TRBV29-1 combines with J gene TRBJ2-5; D may be TRBD2 (5 bases). Germline CDR1 and CDR2: SQVTM and ANQGSEA. V was cut by 4 bases and J by 2 bases, with 8 bases left in between. There are 12 residues in the CDR3. The CDR3 DNA reads as TGCAGCGTTGTATCGGGGCAAGAGACCCAGTACTTC. Translated, it gives CSVVSGQETQYF.

The rearrangement joins TRBV20-1 to TRBJ2-7, with 9 bases lining up with TRBD1. Germline loops: CDR1 DFQATT, CDR2 SNEGSKA (reference sequence). V was pared by 3 bases and J by 4 bases, with 7 bases of the junction left unmatched. The CDR3 consists of 14 residues. DNA for the CDR3: TGCAGTGCTAGGGCCGGGACAGGGCCATACGAGCAGTACTTC. Its translation is CSARAGTGPYEQYF.

The sample holds many counts of this clonotype. CDR3 nucleotides: TGTGCCAGCAGCTCACCGGGACCCCCCGCAGATACGCAGTATTTT. This translates into CASSSPGPPADTQYF. V and J are TRBV5-4 and TRBJ2-3; D is possibly TRBD1 or TRBD2 (5 bases each). This CDR3 has 15 residues. The germline V gene encodes CDR1 SGHNT and CDR2 YYREEE (reference sequence). Trimming took 3 bases from V and 4 from J, leaving 15 bases between them.

This clonotype came up a few times. The rearrangement uses TRBV2 and TRBJ2-1; 8 bases match TRBD1. This CDR3 contains 12 residues. CDR1 SNHLY and CDR2 FYNNEI come from the germline V gene. With 6 bases clipped from V and 10 bases from J, the junction kept 5 bases outside the gene matches. In DNA, the CDR3 is TGTGCCAGCAGCGGGACAGGTCCGGAGCAGTTCTTC. The encoded protein is CASSGTGPEQFF.